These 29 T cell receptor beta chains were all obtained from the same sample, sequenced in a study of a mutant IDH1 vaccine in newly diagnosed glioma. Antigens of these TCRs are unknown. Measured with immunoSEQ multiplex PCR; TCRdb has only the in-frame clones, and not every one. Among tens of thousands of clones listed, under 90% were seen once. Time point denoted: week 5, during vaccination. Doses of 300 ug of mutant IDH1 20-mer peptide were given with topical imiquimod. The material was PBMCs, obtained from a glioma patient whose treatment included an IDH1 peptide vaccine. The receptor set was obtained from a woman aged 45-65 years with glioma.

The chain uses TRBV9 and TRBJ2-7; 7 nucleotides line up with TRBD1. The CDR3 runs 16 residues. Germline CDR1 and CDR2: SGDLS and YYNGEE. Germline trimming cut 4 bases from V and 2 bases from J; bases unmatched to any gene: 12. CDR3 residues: CASSPHPGTATYEQYF. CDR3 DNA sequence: TGTGCCAGCAGCCCTCATCCCGGGACAGCTACCTACGAGCAGTACTTC.

The CDR3 DNA reads TGTGCCAGCAGTTTATTGGACAGGGGTATGAACACTGAAGCTTTCTTT. This codes for CASSLLDRGMNTEAFF. This chain joins TRBV27 and TRBJ1-1; TRBD1 agrees at 9 bases. Germline lookup yields CDR1 MNHEY and CDR2 SMNVEV (reference sequence). This CDR3 contains 16 residues. With V trimmed by 1 base and J by 0 bases, 3 bases remained unmatched.

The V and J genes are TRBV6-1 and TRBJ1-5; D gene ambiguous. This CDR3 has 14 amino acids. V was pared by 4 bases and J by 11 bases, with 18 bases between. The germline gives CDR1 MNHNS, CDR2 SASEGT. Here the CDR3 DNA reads TGTGCCAGCAGTGGAGGGAGTAGTTTTCCGACCCAGCATTTT. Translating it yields CASSGGSSFPTQHF.

The CDR3 sequence: CASSYGGGTDTQYF. The CDR3 coding sequence is TGTGCCAGCAGTTACGGGGGAGGCACAGATACGCAGTATTTT. The rearrangement links TRBV6-5 to TRBJ2-3; D tentatively fits TRBD1 or TRBD2 (5 bases each). CDR1 MNHEY and CDR2 SVGAGI come from the germline V gene. Trimming stripped 2 bases from V and 1 base from J, with 7 bases between. The CDR3 extends over 14 amino acids.

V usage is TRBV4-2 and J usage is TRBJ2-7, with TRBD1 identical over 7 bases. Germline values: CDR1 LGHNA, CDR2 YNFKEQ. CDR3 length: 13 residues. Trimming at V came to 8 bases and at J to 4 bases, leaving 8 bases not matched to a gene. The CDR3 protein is CASGRTGGYEQYF. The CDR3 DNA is TGTGCCAGCGGAAGGACAGGTGGTTACGAGCAGTACTTC.

CDR3 sequence: CASRVPGQGNEKLFF. The CDR3 DNA sequence: TGTGCCAGTAGGGTACCGGGACAGGGGAATGAAAAACTGTTTTTT. This chain links TRBV19 with TRBJ1-4, with TRBD1 matching 10 bases. V trimming: 6 bases; J trimming: 5 bases; junction bases outside the gene matches: 6. The CDR3 extends over 15 amino acids. Looked up from germline, CDR1 is LNHDA and CDR2 is SQIVND (reference sequence).

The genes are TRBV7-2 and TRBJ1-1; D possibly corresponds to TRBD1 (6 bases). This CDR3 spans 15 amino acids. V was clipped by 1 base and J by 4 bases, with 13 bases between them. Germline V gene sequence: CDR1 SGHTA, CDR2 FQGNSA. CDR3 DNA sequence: TGTGCCAGCAGCTTAGAGGCCAGGGGAGGCACTGAAGCTTTCTTT. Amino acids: CASSLEARGGTEAFF.

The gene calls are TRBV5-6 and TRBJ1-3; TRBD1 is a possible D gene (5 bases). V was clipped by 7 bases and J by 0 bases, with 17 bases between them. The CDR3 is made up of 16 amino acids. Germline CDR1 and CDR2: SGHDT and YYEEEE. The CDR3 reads CASRRGAASSGNTIYF. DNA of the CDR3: TGTGCCAGCCGACGAGGGGCAGCCAGCTCTGGAAACACCATATATTTT.

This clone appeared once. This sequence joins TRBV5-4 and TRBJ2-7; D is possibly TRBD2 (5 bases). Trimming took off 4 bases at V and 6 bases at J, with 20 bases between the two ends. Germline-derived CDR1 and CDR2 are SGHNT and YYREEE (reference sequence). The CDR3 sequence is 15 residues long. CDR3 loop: CASSPYATSDGEQYF. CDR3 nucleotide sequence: TGTGCCAGCAGCCCATACGCAACTAGTGACGGCGAGCAGTACTTC.

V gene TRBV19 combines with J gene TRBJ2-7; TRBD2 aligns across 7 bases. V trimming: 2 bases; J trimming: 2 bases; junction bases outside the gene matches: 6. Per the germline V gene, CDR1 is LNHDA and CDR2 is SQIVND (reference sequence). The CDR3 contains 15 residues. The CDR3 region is CASSIWSGETYEQYF. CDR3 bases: TGTGCCAGTAGTATATGGAGCGGGGAGACCTACGAGCAGTACTTC.

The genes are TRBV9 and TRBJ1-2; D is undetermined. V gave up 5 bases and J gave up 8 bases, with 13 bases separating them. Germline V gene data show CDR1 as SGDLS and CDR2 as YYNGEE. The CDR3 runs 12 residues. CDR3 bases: TGTGCCAGCAGGGGTGGGCTGGGGGGCTACACCTTC. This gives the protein CASRGGLGGYTF.

The CDR3 spells CASSIVWEDTQYF. The CDR3 nucleotides read TGTGCCAGTAGTATAGTCTGGGAGGATACGCAGTATTTT. The chain joins TRBV19 to TRBJ2-3, with a possible D match to TRBD2 (5 bases). This CDR3 is built from 13 residues. V was cut by 1 base and J by 6 bases, with 8 bases left in between. Looked up from germline, CDR1 is LNHDA and CDR2 is SQIVND (reference sequence).

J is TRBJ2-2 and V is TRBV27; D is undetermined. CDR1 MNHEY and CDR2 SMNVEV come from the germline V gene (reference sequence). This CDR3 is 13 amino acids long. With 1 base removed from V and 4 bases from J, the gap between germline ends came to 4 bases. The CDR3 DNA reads TGTGCCAGCAGTTTATGGAGCACCGGGGAGCTGTTTTTT. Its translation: CASSLWSTGELFF.

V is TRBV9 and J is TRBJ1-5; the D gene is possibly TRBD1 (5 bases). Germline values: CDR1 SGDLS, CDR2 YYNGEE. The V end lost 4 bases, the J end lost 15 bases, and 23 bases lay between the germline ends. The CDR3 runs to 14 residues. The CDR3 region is CASSTNTDSPVMHF. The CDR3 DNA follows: TGTGCCAGCAGCACAAATACTGACAGCCCGGTCATGCATTTT.

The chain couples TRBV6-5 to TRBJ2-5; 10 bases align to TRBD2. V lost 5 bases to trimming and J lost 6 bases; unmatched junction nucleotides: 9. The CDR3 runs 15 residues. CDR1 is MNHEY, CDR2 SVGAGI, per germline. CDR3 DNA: TGTGCCAGCAGTCAATTAGCGGGGGGAAGGAAGACCCAGTACTTC. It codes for CASSQLAGGRKTQYF.

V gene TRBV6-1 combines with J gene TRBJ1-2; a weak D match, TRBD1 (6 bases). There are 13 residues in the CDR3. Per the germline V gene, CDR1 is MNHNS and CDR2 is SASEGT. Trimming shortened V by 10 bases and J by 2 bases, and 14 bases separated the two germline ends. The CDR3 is CATERTGNYGYTF. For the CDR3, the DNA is TGTGCCACCGAGAGAACAGGGAACTATGGCTACACCTTC.

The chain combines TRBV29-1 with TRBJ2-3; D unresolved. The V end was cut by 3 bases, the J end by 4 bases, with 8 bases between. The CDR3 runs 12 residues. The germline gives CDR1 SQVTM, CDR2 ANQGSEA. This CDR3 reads CSVEVSPDTQYF. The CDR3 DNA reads TGCAGCGTTGAGGTCAGCCCAGATACGCAGTATTTT.

CDR3 residues: CASSVFDPGELFF. Here the CDR3 DNA reads TGTGCCAGCAGCGTTTTCGACCCCGGGGAGCTGTTTTTT. The chain has TRBV13 and TRBJ2-2; D is unclear. Germline V CDR1 and CDR2: PRHDT, FYEKMQ (reference sequence). The CDR3 has 13 amino acids. Between the trimmed V and J ends, which lost 5 bases and 6 bases, there was a span of 10 bases.

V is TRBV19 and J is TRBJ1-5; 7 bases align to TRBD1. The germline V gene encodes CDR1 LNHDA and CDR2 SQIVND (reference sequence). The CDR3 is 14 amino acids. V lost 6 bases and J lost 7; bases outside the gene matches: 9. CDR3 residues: CASSLTGNRQPQHF. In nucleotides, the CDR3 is TGTGCCAGTAGCCTGACAGGGAACAGGCAGCCCCAGCATTTT.

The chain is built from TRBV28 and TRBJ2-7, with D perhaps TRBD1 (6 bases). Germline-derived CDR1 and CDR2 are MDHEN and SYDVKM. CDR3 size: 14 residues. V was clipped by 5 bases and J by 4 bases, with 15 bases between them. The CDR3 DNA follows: TGTGCCAGCAGTCCCCCTCACGGACAGTACGAGCAGTACTTC. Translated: CASSPPHGQYEQYF.

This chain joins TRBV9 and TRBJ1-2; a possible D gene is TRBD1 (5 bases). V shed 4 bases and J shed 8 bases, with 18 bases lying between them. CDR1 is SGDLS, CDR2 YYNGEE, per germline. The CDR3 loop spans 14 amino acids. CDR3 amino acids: CASSPGHVVGGYTF. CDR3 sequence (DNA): TGTGCCAGCAGCCCAGGACACGTGGTGGGAGGCTACACCTTC.

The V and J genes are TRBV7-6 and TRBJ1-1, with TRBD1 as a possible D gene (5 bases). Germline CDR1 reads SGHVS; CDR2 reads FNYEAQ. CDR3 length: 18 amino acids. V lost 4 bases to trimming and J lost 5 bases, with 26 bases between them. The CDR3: CASSSTSRSGGVGTEAFF. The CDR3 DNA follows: TGTGCCAGCAGCTCAACCTCCCGATCTGGAGGGGTAGGAACTGAAGCTTTCTTT.

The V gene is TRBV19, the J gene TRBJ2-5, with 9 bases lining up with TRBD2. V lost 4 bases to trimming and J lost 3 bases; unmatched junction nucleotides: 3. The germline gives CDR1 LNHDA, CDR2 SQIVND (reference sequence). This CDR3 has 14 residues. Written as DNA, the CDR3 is TGTGCCAGTAGTAGCGGGGGGGGGAAAGAGACCCAGTACTTC. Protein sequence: CASSSGGGKETQYF.

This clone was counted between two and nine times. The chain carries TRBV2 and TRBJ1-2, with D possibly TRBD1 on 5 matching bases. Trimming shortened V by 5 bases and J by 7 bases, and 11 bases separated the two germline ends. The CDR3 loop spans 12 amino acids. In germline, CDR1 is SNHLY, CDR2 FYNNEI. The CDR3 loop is CASSLIGAGYTF. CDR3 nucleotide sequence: TGTGCCAGCAGTTTAATAGGGGCTGGCTACACCTTC.

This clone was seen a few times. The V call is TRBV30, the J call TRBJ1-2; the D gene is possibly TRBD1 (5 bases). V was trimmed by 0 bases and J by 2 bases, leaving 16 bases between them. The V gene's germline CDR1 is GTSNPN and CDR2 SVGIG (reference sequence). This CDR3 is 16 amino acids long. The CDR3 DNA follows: TGTGCCTGGAGTGTAAGCCCGGGGCCCAGAAACTATGGCTACACCTTC. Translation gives CAWSVSPGPRNYGYTF. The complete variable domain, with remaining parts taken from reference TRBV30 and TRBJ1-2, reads SQTIHQWPATLVQPVGSPLSLECTVEGTSNPNLYWYRQAAGRGLQLLFYSVGIGQISSEVPQNLSASRPQDRQFILSSKKLLLSDSGFYLCAWSVSPGPRNYGYTFGSGTRLTVV.

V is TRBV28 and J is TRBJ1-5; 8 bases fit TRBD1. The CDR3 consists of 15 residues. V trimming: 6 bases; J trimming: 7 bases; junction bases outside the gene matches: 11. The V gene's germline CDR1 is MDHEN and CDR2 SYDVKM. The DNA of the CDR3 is TGTGCCAGCAGCCCCAGCAGGGGGCTAAGGCAGCCCCAGCATTTT. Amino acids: CASSPSRGLRQPQHF.

The CDR3 region is CASSLDRQSYEQYF. The CDR3 region has the DNA TGTGCCAGCAGCTTAGATCGACAGTCCTACGAGCAGTACTTC. The V gene is TRBV11-2, the J gene TRBJ2-7; D is possibly TRBD1 (5 bases). V lost 0 bases to trimming and J lost 1 base, with 7 bases between them. From germline, CDR1 is SGHAT and CDR2 FQNNGV. There are 14 residues in the CDR3.

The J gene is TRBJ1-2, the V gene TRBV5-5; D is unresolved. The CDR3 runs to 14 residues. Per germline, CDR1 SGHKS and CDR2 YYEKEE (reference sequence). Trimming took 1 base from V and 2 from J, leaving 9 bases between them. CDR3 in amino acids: CASSLRTPNYGYTF. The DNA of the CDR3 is TGTGCCAGCAGCTTGCGCACTCCCAACTATGGCTACACCTTC.

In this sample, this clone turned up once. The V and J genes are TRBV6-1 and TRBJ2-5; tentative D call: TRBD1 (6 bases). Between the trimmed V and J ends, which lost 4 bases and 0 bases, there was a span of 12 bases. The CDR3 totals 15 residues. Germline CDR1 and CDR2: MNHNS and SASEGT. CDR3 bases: TGTGCCAGCAGTGTAGACAGGTCTAACCAAGAGACCCAGTACTTC. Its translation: CASSVDRSNQETQYF.